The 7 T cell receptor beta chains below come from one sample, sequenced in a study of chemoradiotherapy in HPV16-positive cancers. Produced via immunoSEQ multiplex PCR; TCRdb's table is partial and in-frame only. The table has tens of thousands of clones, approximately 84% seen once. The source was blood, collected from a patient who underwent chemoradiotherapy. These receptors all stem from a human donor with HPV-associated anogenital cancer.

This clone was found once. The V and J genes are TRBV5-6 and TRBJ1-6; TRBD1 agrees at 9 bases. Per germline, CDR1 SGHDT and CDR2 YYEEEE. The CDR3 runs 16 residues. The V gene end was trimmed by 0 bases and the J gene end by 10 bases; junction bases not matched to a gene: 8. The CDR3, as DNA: TGTGCCAGCAGCTTGGTTGCCGGGACAGGGCACTCACCCCTCCACTTT. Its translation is CASSLVAGTGHSPLHF.

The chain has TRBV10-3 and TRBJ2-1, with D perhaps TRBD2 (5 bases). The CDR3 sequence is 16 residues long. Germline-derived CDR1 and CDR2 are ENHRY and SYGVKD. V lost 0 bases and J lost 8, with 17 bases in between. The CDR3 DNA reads TGTGCCATCAGTGAGTCGAAGGATAGCGTCATCGATGAGCAGTTCTTC. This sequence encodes CAISESKDSVIDEQFF.

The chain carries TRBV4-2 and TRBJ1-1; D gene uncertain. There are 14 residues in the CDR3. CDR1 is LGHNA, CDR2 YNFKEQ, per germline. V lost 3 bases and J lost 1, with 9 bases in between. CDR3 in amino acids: CASSQVVTNTEAFF. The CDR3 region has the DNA TGTGCCAGCAGCCAGGTCGTTACGAACACTGAAGCTTTCTTT.

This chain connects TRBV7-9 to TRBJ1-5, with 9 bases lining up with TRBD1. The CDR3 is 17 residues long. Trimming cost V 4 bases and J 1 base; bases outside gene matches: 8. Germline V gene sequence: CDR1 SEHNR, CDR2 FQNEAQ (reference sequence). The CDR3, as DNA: TGTGCCAGCAGCTGGGGACAGGGAGGAGGGAGCAATCAGCCCCAGCATTTT. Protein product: CASSWGQGGGSNQPQHF.

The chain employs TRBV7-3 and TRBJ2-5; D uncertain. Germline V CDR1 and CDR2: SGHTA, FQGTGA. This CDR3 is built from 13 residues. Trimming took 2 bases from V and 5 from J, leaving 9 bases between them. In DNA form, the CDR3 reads TGTGCCAGCAGCTTAGGGCAATATGAGACCCAGTACTTC. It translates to CASSLGQYETQYF.

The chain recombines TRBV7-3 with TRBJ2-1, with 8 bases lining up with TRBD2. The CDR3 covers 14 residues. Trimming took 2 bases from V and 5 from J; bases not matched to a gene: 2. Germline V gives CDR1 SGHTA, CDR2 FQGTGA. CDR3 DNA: TGTGCCAGCAGCTTAGCGGGAGGAAACAATGAGCAGTTCTTC. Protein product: CASSLAGGNNEQFF.

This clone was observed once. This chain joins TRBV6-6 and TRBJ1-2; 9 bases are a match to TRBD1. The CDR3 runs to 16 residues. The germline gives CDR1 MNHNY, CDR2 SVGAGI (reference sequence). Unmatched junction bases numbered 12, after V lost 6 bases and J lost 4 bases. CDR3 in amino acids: CASSRDREIGSYGYTF. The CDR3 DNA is TGTGCCAGCAGCCGGGACAGGGAGATCGGGAGCTATGGCTACACCTTC.